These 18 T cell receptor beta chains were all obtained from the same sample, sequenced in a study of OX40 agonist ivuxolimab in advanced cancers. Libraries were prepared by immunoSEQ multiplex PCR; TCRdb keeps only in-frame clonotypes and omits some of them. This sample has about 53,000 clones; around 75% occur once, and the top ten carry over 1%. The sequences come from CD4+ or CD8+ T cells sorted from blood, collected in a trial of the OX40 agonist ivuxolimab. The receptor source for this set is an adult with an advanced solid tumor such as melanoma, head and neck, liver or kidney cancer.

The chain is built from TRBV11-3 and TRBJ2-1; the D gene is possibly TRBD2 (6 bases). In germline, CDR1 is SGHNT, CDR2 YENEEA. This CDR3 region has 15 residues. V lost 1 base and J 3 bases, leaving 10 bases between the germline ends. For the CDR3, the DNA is TGTGCCAGCAGCTTAGGGACTAACCTCTACAATGAGCAGTTCTTC. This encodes CASSLGTNLYNEQFF.

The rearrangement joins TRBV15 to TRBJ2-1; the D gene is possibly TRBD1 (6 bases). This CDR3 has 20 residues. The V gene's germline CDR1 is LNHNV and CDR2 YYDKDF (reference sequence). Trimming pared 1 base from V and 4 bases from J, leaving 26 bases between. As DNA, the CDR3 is TGTGCCACCAGCAGAGGCATAAGGCAGGGGCCTCAACAAATATACAATGAGCAGTTCTTC. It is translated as CATSRGIRQGPQQIYNEQFF.

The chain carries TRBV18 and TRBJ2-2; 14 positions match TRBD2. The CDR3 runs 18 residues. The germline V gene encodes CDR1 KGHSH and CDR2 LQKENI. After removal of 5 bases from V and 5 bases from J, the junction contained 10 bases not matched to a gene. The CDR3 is CASSTSGTSGSQTGELFF. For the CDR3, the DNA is TGTGCCAGCTCAACCTCCGGGACTAGCGGGAGTCAGACCGGGGAGCTGTTTTTT. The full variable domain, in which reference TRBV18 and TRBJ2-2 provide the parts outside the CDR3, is NAGVMQNPRHLVRRRGQEARLRCSPMKGHSHVYWYRQLPEEGLKFMVYLQKENIIDESGMPKERFSAEFPKEGPSILRIQQVVRGDSAAYFCASSTSGTSGSQTGELFFGEGSRLTVL.

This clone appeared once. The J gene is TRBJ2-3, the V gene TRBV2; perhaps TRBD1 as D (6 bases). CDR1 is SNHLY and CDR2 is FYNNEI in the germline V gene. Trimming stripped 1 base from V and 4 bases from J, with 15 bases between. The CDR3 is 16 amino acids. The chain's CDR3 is CASSEGGLDWADTQYF. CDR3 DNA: TGTGCCAGCAGTGAAGGGGGGCTAGATTGGGCAGATACGCAGTATTTT.

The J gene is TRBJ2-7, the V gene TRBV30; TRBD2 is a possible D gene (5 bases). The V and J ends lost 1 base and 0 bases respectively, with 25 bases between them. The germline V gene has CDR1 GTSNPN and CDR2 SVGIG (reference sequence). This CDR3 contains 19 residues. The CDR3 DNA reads TGTGCCTGGAGTGGCCTCCGGGAATTCTCGGGGTTATACTCCTACGAGCAGTACTTC. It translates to CAWSGLREFSGLYSYEQYF.

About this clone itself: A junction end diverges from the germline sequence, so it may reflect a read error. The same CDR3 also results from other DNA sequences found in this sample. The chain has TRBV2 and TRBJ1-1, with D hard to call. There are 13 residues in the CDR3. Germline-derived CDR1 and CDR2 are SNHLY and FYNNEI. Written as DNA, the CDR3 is TGTGCCAGCAGGCATACAGAGAACACTGAAGCCTTCTTT. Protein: CASRHTENTEAFF. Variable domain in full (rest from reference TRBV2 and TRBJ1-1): EPEVTQTPSHQVTQMGQEVILRCVPISNHLYFYWYRQILGQKVEFLVSFYNNEISEKSEIFDDQFSVERPDGSNFTLKIRSTKLEDSAMYFCASRHTENTEAFFGQGTRLTVV.

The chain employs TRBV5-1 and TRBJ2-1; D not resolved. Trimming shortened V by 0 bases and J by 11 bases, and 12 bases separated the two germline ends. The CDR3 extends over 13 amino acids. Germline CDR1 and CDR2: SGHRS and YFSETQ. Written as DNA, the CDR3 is TGCGCCAGCAGCTTGGATTGGGTAACCAAGCAGTTCTTC. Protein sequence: CASSLDWVTKQFF. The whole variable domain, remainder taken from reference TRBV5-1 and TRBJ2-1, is KAGVTQTPRYLIKTRGQQVTLSCSPISGHRSVSWYQQTPGQGLQFLFEYFSETQRNKGNFPGRFSGRQFSNSRSEMNVSTLELGDSALYLCASSLDWVTKQFFGPGTRLTVL.

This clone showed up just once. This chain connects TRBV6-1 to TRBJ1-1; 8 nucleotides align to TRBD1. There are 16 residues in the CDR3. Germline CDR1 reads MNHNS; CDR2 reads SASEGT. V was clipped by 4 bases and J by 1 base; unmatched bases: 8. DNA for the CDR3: TGTGCCAGCAGTGGACGACAGGGGACTGCGAACACTGAAGCTTTCTTT. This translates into CASSGRQGTANTEAFF.

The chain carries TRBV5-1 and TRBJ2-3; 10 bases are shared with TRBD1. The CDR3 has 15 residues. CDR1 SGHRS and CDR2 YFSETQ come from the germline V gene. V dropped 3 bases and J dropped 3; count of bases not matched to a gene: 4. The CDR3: CASSSPGQGTDTQYF. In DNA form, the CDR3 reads TGCGCCAGCAGCTCTCCGGGACAGGGGACAGATACGCAGTATTTT.

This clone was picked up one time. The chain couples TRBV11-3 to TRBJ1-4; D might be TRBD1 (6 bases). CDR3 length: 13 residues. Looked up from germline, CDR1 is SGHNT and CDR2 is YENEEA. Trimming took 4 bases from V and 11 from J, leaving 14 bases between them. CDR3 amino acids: CASSSLQGDKLFF. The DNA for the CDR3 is TGTGCCAGCAGCTCCCTACAGGGCGACAAACTGTTTTTT.

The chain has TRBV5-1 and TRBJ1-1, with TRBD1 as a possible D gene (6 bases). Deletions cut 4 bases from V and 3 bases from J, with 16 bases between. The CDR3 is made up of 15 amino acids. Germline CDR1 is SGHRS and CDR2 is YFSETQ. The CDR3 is CASSLGGLGDTEAFF. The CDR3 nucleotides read TGCGCCAGCAGCCTAGGGGGACTGGGGGACACTGAAGCTTTCTTT. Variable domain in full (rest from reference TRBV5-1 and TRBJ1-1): KAGVTQTPRYLIKTRGQQVTLSCSPISGHRSVSWYQQTPGQGLQFLFEYFSETQRNKGNFPGRFSGRQFSNSRSEMNVSTLELGDSALYLCASSLGGLGDTEAFFGQGTRLTVV.

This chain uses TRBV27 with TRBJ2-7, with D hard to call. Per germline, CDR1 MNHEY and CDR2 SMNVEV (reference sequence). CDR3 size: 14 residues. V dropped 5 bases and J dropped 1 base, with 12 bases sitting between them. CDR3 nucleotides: TGTGCCAGCAGTCCCGGGCCGTGGTCCTACGAGCAGTACTTC. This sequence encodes CASSPGPWSYEQYF.

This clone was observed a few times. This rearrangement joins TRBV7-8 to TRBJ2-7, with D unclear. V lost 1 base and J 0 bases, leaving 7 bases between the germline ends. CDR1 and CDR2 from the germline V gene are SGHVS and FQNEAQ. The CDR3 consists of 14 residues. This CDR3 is CASSLDSRSYEQYF. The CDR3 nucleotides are TGTGCCAGCAGCTTAGACAGCCGCTCCTACGAGCAGTACTTC.

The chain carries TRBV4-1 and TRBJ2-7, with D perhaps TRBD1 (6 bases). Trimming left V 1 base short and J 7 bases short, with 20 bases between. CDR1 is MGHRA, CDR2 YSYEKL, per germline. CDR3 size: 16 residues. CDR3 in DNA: TGCGCCAGCAGCCAAGGGCAGGGCCCACGAACAGGGGAGCAGTACTTC. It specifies CASSQGQGPRTGEQYF.

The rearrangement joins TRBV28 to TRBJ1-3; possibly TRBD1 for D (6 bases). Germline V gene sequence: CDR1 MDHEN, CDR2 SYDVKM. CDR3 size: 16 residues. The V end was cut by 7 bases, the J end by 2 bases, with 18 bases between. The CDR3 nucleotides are TGTGCCAGCACCCCCCCCACAGGGAGCACTGGAAACACCATATATTTT. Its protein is CASTPPTGSTGNTIYF.

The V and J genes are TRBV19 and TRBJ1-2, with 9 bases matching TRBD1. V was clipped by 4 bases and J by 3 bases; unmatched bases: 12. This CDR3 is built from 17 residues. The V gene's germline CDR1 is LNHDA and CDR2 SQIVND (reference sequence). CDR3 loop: CASSTPGYRDRDYGYTF. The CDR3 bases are TGTGCCAGTAGTACGCCTGGGTATCGGGACAGGGACTATGGCTACACCTTC.

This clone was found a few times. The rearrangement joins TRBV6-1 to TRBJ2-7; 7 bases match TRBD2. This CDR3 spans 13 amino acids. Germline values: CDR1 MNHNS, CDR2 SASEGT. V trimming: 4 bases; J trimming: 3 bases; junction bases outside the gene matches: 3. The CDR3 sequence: CASSAGGFYEQYF. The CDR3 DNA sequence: TGTGCCAGCAGTGCCGGGGGGTTCTACGAGCAGTACTTC.

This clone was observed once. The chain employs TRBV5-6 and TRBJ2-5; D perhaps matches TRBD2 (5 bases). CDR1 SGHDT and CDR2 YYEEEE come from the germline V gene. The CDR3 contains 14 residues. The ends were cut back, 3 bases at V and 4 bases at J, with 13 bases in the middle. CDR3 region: CASSYGLSTETQYF. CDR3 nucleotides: TGTGCCAGCAGCTACGGACTGTCTACAGAGACCCAGTACTTC. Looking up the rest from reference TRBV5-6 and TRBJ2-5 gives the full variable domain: DAGVTQSPTHLIKTRGQQVTLRCSPKSGHDTVSWYQQALGQGPQFIFQYYEEEERQRGNFPDRFSGHQFPNYSSELNVNALLLGDSALYLCASSYGLSTETQYFGPGTRLLVL.